Shown below are 25 T cell receptor delta chains from a single sample sequenced in a study of gamma-delta chains in newborns, infants, children. TCRdb made new clone calls on the reads using CATT. The sample contains around 3,000 delta-chain clones, about 2.6% of which appear only once. The specimen was blood. These receptor sequences come from a child who was a newborn, infant or young child, either healthy, febrile or measles-vaccinated (not recorded which).

Judged by abundance, this clone is medium-sized. J is TRDJ3 and V is TRDV2, with 10 bases aligning to TRDD3. CDR1 and CDR2 (germline): GEAIGNYY, EKD. CDR3 length equals 20 residues. V lost 3 bases and J lost 1; bases outside the gene matches: 11. CDR3 residues: CACDPVLGDHPSWDTRQMFF. The DNA for the CDR3 is TGTGCCTGTGACCCGGTACTGGGGGATCACCCTTCCTGGGACACCCGACAGATGTTTTTC.

This clone has just a few counts. This may stem from a read error, because a much larger clone lies one nucleotide away. The V and J genes are TRDV2 and TRDJ3; 12 nucleotides align to TRDD3. V lost 3 bases, J lost 0 bases, and 11 bases stayed unmatched. From germline, CDR1 is GEAIGNYY and CDR2 EKD. This CDR3 contains 21 residues. The CDR3 DNA is TGTGCCTGTGACCGCGTACTGGGGGATACCTCAAGCTCCTGGGACACCCGACAGATGTTTTTC. It is translated as CACDRVLGDTSSSWDTRQMFF.

To note about this clone: A read error may be the cause here, since a much bigger clone is one base away. The genes are TRDV2 and TRDJ1, with 10 bases identical to TRDD3. Looked up from germline, CDR1 is GEAIGNYY and CDR2 is EKD. CDR3 length equals 21 residues. Trimming removed 2 bases from V and 6 bases from J; junction bases left unmatched: 26. CDR3 protein: CACDIAERGIRGLSIGNKLIF. CDR3 DNA: TGTGCCTGTGACATCGCAGAAAGGGGGATACGCGGTTTGTCTATAGGAAATAAACTCATCTTT.

As concerns this clone: A read error is possible here, since a much larger clone lies one base away. The rearrangement uses TRDV2 and TRDJ1, with D possibly TRDD3 on 6 matching bases. Germline V CDR1 and CDR2: GEAIGNYY, EKD. V was clipped by 2 bases and J by 0 bases, with 12 bases between them. This CDR3 spans 15 amino acids. The CDR3 DNA reads as TGTGCCTGTGACAAGCCGGGGGAATACACCGATAAACTCATCTTT. Translated: CACDKPGEYTDKLIF.

By its share, this clone is medium-sized (0.01 to 0.1%). The sample carries other DNA sequences with the same CDR3. This chain uses TRDV2 with TRDJ3; 12 bases line up with TRDD3. The trim removed 3 bases at V and 0 bases at J, leaving 11 bases unmatched. The CDR3 is 21 amino acids. Germline assignment: CDR1 GEAIGNYY and CDR2 EKD. The CDR3 region has the DNA TGTGCCTGTGACCACGTACTGGGGGATACCTCAAGCTCCTGGGACACCCGACAGATGTTTTTC. This encodes CACDHVLGDTSSSWDTRQMFF.

This clone qualifies as medium-sized (0.01 to 0.1%). Distinct nucleotide sequences in the sample also encode this CDR3. The J gene is TRDJ2, the V gene TRDV2; 9 bases align to TRDD3. The V gene end was trimmed by 0 bases and the J gene end by 5 bases; junction bases not matched to a gene: 9. CDR3 length: 17 residues. CDR1 and CDR2 from the germline V gene are GEAIGNYY and EKD. The CDR3 DNA reads TGTGCCTGTGACACCGTTCTTACTGGGGGACATACAGCACAACTCTTCTTT. Its translation: CACDTVLTGGHTAQLFF.

By frequency in the sample, this clone is medium-sized (0.01 to 0.1%). V is TRDV2 and J is TRDJ1; 12 bases are shared with TRDD3. The V segment lost 0 bases and the J segment 3 bases; nucleotides outside the gene matches: 10. CDR1 is GEAIGNYY and CDR2 is EKD in the germline V gene. The CDR3 extends over 18 amino acids. The CDR3 coding sequence is TGTGCCTGTGACACCGTTGGGCTGGGGGATACGCAATCCGATAAACTCATCTTT. It codes for CACDTVGLGDTQSDKLIF.

This clone occurred a few times. A read error may be the cause here, since a much bigger clone is one base away. The identical CDR3 is also encoded by other nucleotide sequences in the sample. The rearrangement uses TRDV2 and TRDJ3, with TRDD3 matching over 10 bases. The CDR3 loop spans 19 amino acids. V was pared by 3 bases and J by 3 bases, with 10 bases of the junction left unmatched. Germline lookup yields CDR1 GEAIGNYY and CDR2 EKD. The CDR3 DNA is TGTGCCTGTGACCTACTGGGGGATTCGCCCCGCTGGGACACCCGACAGATGTTTTTC. The encoded protein is CACDLLGDSPRWDTRQMFF.

In regard to this clone: A much more abundant neighbour one base away suggests this may be a read error. The chain recombines TRDV2 with TRDJ1; 13 nucleotides line up with TRDD3. This CDR3 contains 21 residues. Looked up from germline, CDR1 is GEAIGNYY and CDR2 is EKD. V dropped 1 base and J dropped 0; count of bases not matched to a gene: 16. CDR3 loop: CACDTPRTGGYGSPHTDKLIF. The CDR3 DNA is TGTGCCTGTGACACACCTCGTACTGGGGGATACGGGTCCCCCCACACCGATAAACTCATCTTT.

By frequency in the sample, this clone is large (0.1 to 1%). At the DNA level, this CDR3 is encoded by other sequences in the same sample as well. The CDR3, as DNA: TGTGCCTGTGACACGGTCCGTACTGGGGGCTCCGGACGGGTCGATAAACTCATCTTT. Its translation is CACDTVRTGGSGRVDKLIF. The genes are TRDV2 and TRDJ1; TRDD3 matches 8 bases. Germline CDR1 GEAIGNYY, CDR2 EKD. The CDR3 is 19 amino acids. The ends lost 1 base at V and 4 bases at J; junction bases unmatched: 19.

This clone showed up just a few times. A single base separates this from a much larger clone, so it may be a read error. Other DNA sequences in the sample encode the same CDR3. This sequence joins TRDV2 and TRDJ1, with unresolved D. The V gene's germline CDR1 is GEAIGNYY and CDR2 EKD. This CDR3 contains 13 residues. The CDR3 region has the DNA TGTGCCTGTGACAAGCTGGCCACCGACAAACTCATCTTT. Translated, it gives CACDKLATDKLIF.

There are a few counts of this clone. This may arise from a read error, as a much more abundant clone is one base away. In the same sample, other DNA sequences code for this CDR3. V is TRDV2 and J is TRDJ1; TRDD3 aligns across 11 bases. Germline CDR1 and CDR2: GEAIGNYY and EKD. J gave up 3 bases and V 3 bases, and 8 bases lay outside the gene matches. The CDR3 contains 16 residues. The CDR3 DNA sequence: TGTGCCTGTGACGCCTTATTGGGGGATACGCCCGATAAACTCATCTTT. Translation gives CACDALLGDTPDKLIF.

This clone was picked up a small number of times. One base away lies a much larger clone, so this may be a sequencing read error. The CDR3: CACDSLGRDTDKLIF. CDR3 bases: TGTGCCTGTGACTCACTGGGGAGAGACACCGATAAACTCATCTTT. The rearrangement links TRDV2 to TRDJ1; 7 positions match TRDD3. This CDR3 region has 15 residues. After removal of 3 bases from V and 0 bases from J, the junction contained 6 bases not matched to a gene. Germline V CDR1 and CDR2: GEAIGNYY, EKD.

This clone was observed a handful of times. The chain has TRDV2 and TRDJ3; 13 bases agree with TRDD3. The ends lost 3 bases at V and 0 bases at J; junction bases unmatched: 10. Germline CDR1 and CDR2: GEAIGNYY and EKD. This CDR3 is 21 amino acids long. For the CDR3, the DNA is TGTGCCTGTGACGCAAGCTATTACTGGGGGATACGCTCCTGGGACACCCGACAGATGTTTTTC. Its protein product is CACDASYYWGIRSWDTRQMFF.

This clone appeared a few times. A far larger clone is just one base off, so this is likely a read error. This chain links TRDV2 with TRDJ3; possibly TRDD3 for D (6 bases). The V gene's germline CDR1 is GEAIGNYY and CDR2 EKD. CDR3 size: 19 residues. The CDR3 sequence is CACDTLRGTTSWGTRQMFF. The DNA for the CDR3 is TGTGCCTGTGACACTTTACGGGGGACTACCTCCTGGGGCACCCGACAGATGTTTTTC.

This clone rates as large. Other DNA sequences of this sample code for an identical CDR3. The rearrangement joins TRDV2 to TRDJ1; no reliable D call. The V end lost 0 bases, the J end lost 4 bases, and 14 bases lay between the germline ends. Per the germline V gene, CDR1 is GEAIGNYY and CDR2 is EKD. This CDR3 is built from 15 residues. The CDR3 sequence: CACDTVGRALDKLIF. In nucleotides, the CDR3 is TGTGCCTGTGACACCGTGGGACGGGCGCTCGATAAACTCATCTTT.

As to this clone: A much larger clone sits a single nucleotide away, making a read error possible. This chain joins TRDV2 and TRDJ3; maybe TRDD3 (5 bases). The CDR3 length is 18 residues. Germline loops: CDR1 GEAIGNYY, CDR2 EKD. Trimming removed 1 base at V and 0 bases at J, with 12 bases between. The CDR3 loop reads CACDTAEGFSWDTRQMFF. The CDR3 nucleotides read TGTGCCTGTGACACTGCTGAGGGATTCTCCTGGGACACCCGACAGATGTTTTTC.

This clone is classed as medium-sized. The CDR3 spells CACDSLGDPTDKLIF. CDR3 in DNA: TGTGCCTGTGACAGTCTGGGGGATCCCACCGATAAACTCATCTTT. The J gene is TRDJ1, the V gene TRDV2; 9 bases are a match to TRDD3. Germline-derived CDR1 and CDR2 are GEAIGNYY and EKD. V gave up 2 bases and J gave up 1 base; unmatched junction bases: 4. CDR3 length: 15 residues.

This chain uses TRDV2 with TRDJ1; 9 positions agree with TRDD3. The J segment lost 0 bases and the V segment lost 1 base, leaving 14 bases of the junction unmatched. The CDR3 totals 19 residues. Germline lookup yields CDR1 GEAIGNYY and CDR2 EKD. CDR3 loop: CACDTITGGLLTYTDKLIF. The DNA for the CDR3 is TGTGCCTGTGACACTATTACTGGGGGACTCCTCACGTACACCGATAAACTCATCTTT.

As regards this clone: A far larger clone is just one base off, so this is likely a read error. This chain links TRDV2 with TRDJ1; 9 bases are a match to TRDD3. The CDR3 length is 22 residues. The germline V gene has CDR1 GEAIGNYY and CDR2 EKD. After removal of 0 bases from V and 10 bases from J, the junction contained 32 bases not matched to a gene. Here the CDR3 DNA reads TGTGCCTGTGACACCGTGGTGGGGGCCAGACCAGGGGATACGCGGGGGAACCAGGCACTCATCTTT. It translates to CACDTVVGARPGDTRGNQALIF.

Remarks on this clone: A read error may explain this, as a much larger clone is one base away. This sequence joins TRDV2 and TRDJ3; 13 bases match TRDD3. V was pared by 3 bases and J by 5 bases, with 9 bases of the junction left unmatched. Germline V gene data show CDR1 as GEAIGNYY and CDR2 as EKD. The CDR3 is 19 amino acids. CDR3 DNA sequence: TGTGCCTGTGACCCACTGGGGGATACGATGCCCGGGGACACCCGACAGATGTTTTTC. It codes for CACDPLGDTMPGDTRQMFF.

A few counts support this clone. This sample includes further DNA sequences coding for the same CDR3. The V gene is TRDV2, the J gene TRDJ2; D perhaps matches TRDD3 (6 bases). Germline CDR1 and CDR2: GEAIGNYY and EKD. The germline V and J ends were trimmed by 3 bases and 4 bases, with 17 bases remaining between them. The CDR3 length is 16 residues. CDR3 bases: TGTGCCTGTGACTCCGTGGGGGCCCATGGGACAGCACAACTCTTCTTT. Translated: CACDSVGAHGTAQLFF.

This clone was seen more than once but under ten times. A read error may explain this, as a much larger clone is one base away. The chain carries TRDV2 and TRDJ2; maybe TRDD3 (6 bases). The CDR3 is 18 amino acids. The germline CDR1 and CDR2 sequences are GEAIGNYY and EKD. CDR3 in DNA: TGTGCCTGTGACAGGTTACTGGGTCCAACGGGATTGACAGCACAACCCTTCTTT. This gives the protein CACDRLLGPTGLTAQPFF.

As concerns this clone: A much bigger clone sits one base away, suggesting this may be a read error. The chain uses TRDV2 and TRDJ1; D is ambiguous. V was trimmed by 0 bases and J by 0 bases, leaving 10 bases between them. Germline loops: CDR1 GEAIGNYY, CDR2 EKD. This CDR3 has 15 residues. The CDR3 region is CACDTVVLNTDKLIF. CDR3 nucleotides: TGTGCCTGTGACACCGTGGTGCTAAACACCGATAAACTCATCTTT.

This clone was detected a few times. The genes are TRDV2 and TRDJ1; 10 bases agree with TRDD3. This CDR3 comprises 18 residues. V was clipped by 3 bases and J by 0 bases; unmatched bases: 12. The V gene's germline CDR1 is GEAIGNYY and CDR2 EKD. In DNA, the CDR3 is TGTGCCTGTGACCCTCTGGGGGATAAGGAGGTATACACCGATAAACTCATCTTT. Protein product: CACDPLGDKEVYTDKLIF.